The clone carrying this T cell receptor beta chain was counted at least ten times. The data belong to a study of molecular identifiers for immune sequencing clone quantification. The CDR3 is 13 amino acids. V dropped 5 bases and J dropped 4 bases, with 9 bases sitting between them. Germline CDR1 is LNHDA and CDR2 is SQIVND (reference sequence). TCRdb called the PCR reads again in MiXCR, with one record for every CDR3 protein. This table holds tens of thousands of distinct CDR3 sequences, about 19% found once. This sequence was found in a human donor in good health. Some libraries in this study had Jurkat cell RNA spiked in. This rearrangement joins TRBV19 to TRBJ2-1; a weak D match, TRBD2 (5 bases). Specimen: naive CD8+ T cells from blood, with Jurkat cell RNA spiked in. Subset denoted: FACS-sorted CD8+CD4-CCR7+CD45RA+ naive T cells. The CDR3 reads CASSRTSYNEQFF. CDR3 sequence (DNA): TGTGCCAGTAGTCGGACTTCTTACAATGAGCAGTTCTTC.